What follows describes a single TCR beta chain. Its specific antigen is unknown. Base qualities are missing; no much larger clone stands one base away. To prepare the library, 5' RACE was applied. Sequencing used an Illumina HiSeq 2500. A second roughly 7 to 11 cycle PCR used a sample-barcoded 5' primer and a J-beta primer mix. Each TCR beta cDNA molecule received a unique molecular identifier from a template-switch 5' adaptor carrying 12 random nucleotides. Each sample yielded at least 3 million CDR3-containing paired-end reads. First-strand cDNA was synthesized from all RNA with the Mint cDNA synthesis kit, primed by a TRBC-specific oligonucleotide. All cDNA was treated with uracil-DNA glycosylase and then went through a first 18-cycle PCR with the universal primers M1SS and BC2_uni_R. Per the original workflow: Each sample was normalized by randomly selecting 1 million high-quality reads, each carrying a distinct molecular identifier. Reads sharing molecular identifiers were discarded rather than binned into consensus sequences. MiTCR, with a Q25 quality threshold and the strictest error-elimination algorithm, was used for CDR3 identification, clonotype clustering and error correction. Lower-bound total TCR beta diversity was estimated with a nonparametric unseen species model using Euler transformation. In TCRdb, the public reads were trimmed at Q25 with fastp and aligned with MiXCR, with productive beta chains retained. All rows with the same CDR3 protein become a single entry with the most common DNA and genes. TCRdb, not the authors, supplied the V and J calls. The sample table lists roughly 800,000 distinct CDR3 sequences, 20% to 30% of them with a count of one. The top ten clones comprise 3.7% of the sample.

This specimen belongs to a study of blood T cells in healthy people across ages (dated by TCRdb to between 2014 and 2017). At the level of the whole study: In model experiments, template switching captured roughly one uniquely barcoded TCR beta cDNA molecule for every two T cells. Four age groups were formed from the donors: young (average approximately 17 years), middle-aged (more than 35), aged (62) and long-lived (roughly 81). Age-related changes in TCR beta repertoire diversity were measured in the study by deep sequencing normalized with unique cDNA molecular identifiers. For two donors (one aged 18 to 29 and one aged 80 or older), the study analyzed two additional independent replicas of 1 million unique cDNA reads from the same blood draw.

Systemically healthy Caucasian individuals from Russia, roughly 40 in total and aged roughly 6 to 95 years, were included as donors. Ten milliliters of peripheral blood were drawn from each donor into EDTA-treated Vacutainer tubes. PBMCs were isolated by Ficoll-Paque density-gradient centrifugation, with at least 6 million obtained per sample. Total RNA was extracted from PBMCs with Trizol reagent, with at least 6 micrograms obtained per sample. Naive CD45RAhigh/CD27high T cell percentages were measured by flow cytometry on a PBMC aliquot from every donor. V and J are trimmed by 5 bases and 7 bases, and the gene matches miss 11 bases of the junction. The germline V gene provides CDR1 SNHLY and CDR2 FYNNEI. Spanning cysteine to phenylalanine, the CDR3 consists of 15 amino acids. Here the CDR3 DNA is all that survives: 45 bases in frame from base 1. What the authors observed across the whole study: Observed TCR beta diversity correlated strongly with the percentage of naive T cells measured by flow cytometry. Estimates of total diversity from one million sequenced T cells were regarded as lower bounds and underestimates. The CMV infection status of donors was not known, potentially confounding age-related changes in expanded clonotypes. Observed TCR beta diversity per million T cells fell roughly linearly with age, and a significant reduction was already apparent by age roughly 40. Conclusive comparison of naive and antigen-experienced compartments was prevented by the profiling of bulk unsorted PBMCs. The long-lived group showed more naive CD4+ T cells, fewer expanded clones and increased TCR diversity than the aged group, suggesting age selection.

The sample also formed part of further work on T cells of mothers and their children. The second study's authors report: The donors were nine systemically healthy Caucasian individuals, made up of three mothers and their six children. cDNA synthesis used all of the extracted RNA, with around 1.6 ug of RNA in each 15 ul reaction. Sample barcodes and 2-4 random nucleotides were added via the M1S primer in the second PCR. Each mother yielded over 10 million TCR beta CDR3 reads and each child about 3 million reads. Thymic selection shapes the output of TCR recombination in a similar way in related and unrelated pairs, and inherited differences have a minor effect. Related mother-child pairs always showed normalized repertoire overlap that was slightly higher than in unrelated mother-child pairs, though the difference was never significant. With a sensitivity of roughly 93 clones per million clonotypes, no persistent microchimeric T cell clones were detected. The study used deep NGS to compare TCR beta repertoires of mothers and children, seeking features distinguishing related mother-child pairs from unrelated individuals. Mothers averaged 40 +/- 4 years of age and children averaged approximately 11 +/- 4 years. After adapter ligation with NEBNext reagents, the libraries were sequenced on Illumina HiSeq 2000 with 100+100 nt paired-end reads. To prevent cross-contamination, the mother and child libraries were prepared a month apart and were sequenced in separate runs. Each donor had between roughly 500,000 and 2,100,000 distinct TCR beta clonotypes identified. Naive TCR beta clonotypes were estimated from low-frequency clonotypes matched to each donor's FACS-determined naive share, without sorting.

The receptor was isolated from a boy between 10 and 17 years old in good health. Rearrangement joined TRBV2 to TRBJ1-2, with 9 central nucleotides matching TRBD1. The specimen was blood. The DNA sequence follows: TGTGCCAGCAGTCCAGGACAGGGGTTGGGTTTTGGCTACACCTTC. Its product reads: CASSPGQGLGFGYTF.